These 18 T cell receptor beta chains came from one sample sequenced in a study of CD8+ T cells in alopecia areata (dated by TCRdb to the late 2010s). What the treatment or condition label conveys for this sample: oral pan-JAK inhibitor, 5-10 mg twice daily. The receptor library was made with the immunoSEQ multiplex PCR assay. To provide template for TCR sequencing, every sample had RNA extracted and reverse transcribed into cDNA. This is the immuneACCESS table as TCRdb keeps it, with only in-frame sequences that have V and J called. A part of the clones is gone; compared with another copy, unresolved V genes explain less than half, and the rest is unexplained. This sample holds around 300,000 clones; over 45% were observed only once. Of the sample, roughly 0.88% is held by the ten largest clones. The source material was CD4+ T cells sorted from blood, sampled at approximately week 51, from a patient treated with tofacitinib. Receptors were obtained from a human donor with alopecia areata.

The chain carries TRBV7-2 and TRBJ2-3; no definite D call. Trimming took 5 bases from V and 2 from J, leaving 8 bases between them. Per the germline V gene, CDR1 is SGHTA and CDR2 is FQGNSA. This CDR3 region has 13 residues. The CDR3 spells CASSARLTDTQYF. DNA of the CDR3: TGTGCCAGCAGCGCCCGCCTCACAGATACGCAGTATTTT.

This sequence joins TRBV14 and TRBJ2-1, with no clear D. Trimming removed 4 bases at V and 0 bases at J, with 10 bases between. Germline V gene sequence: CDR1 SGHDN, CDR2 FVKESK. This CDR3 spans 15 amino acids. The DNA for the CDR3 is TGTGCCAGCAGCCTCAACCCCAACTCCTACAATGAGCAGTTCTTC. Its protein product is CASSLNPNSYNEQFF. Full variable domain (missing parts from reference TRBV14 and TRBJ2-1): EAGVTQFPSHSVIEKGQTVTLRCDPISGHDNLYWYRRVMGKEIKFLLHFVKESKQDESGMPNNRFLAERTGGTYSTLKVQPAELEDSGVYFCASSLNPNSYNEQFFGPGTRLTVL.

The rearrangement joins TRBV5-1 to TRBJ2-5, with no clear D. The CDR3 covers 14 residues. V lost 0 bases, J lost 1 base, and 7 bases lay in between. Germline assignment: CDR1 SGHRS and CDR2 YFSETQ. CDR3 amino acids: CASSLDTGQETQYF. The DNA of the CDR3 is TGCGCCAGCAGCTTGGACACCGGCCAAGAGACCCAGTACTTC.

The rearrangement joins TRBV4-3 to TRBJ1-2; TRBD1 is a possible D gene (6 bases). Germline CDR1 and CDR2: LGHNA and YSLEER. V lost 0 bases and J 4 bases, leaving 9 bases between the germline ends. The CDR3 has 14 residues. The CDR3 here is CASSQEARGYGYTF. CDR3 nucleotides: TGCGCCAGCAGCCAAGAGGCCAGGGGCTATGGCTACACCTTC.

This sequence joins TRBV10-3 and TRBJ2-5; 9 bases are a match to TRBD1. The CDR3 sequence is 14 residues long. CDR1 ENHRY and CDR2 SYGVKD come from the germline V gene. With 11 bases clipped from V and 0 bases from J, the junction kept 7 bases outside the gene matches. CDR3 bases: TGTGCCGGTTCGGGACAGGGTAACCAAGAGACCCAGTACTTC. This gives the protein CAGSGQGNQETQYF.

This chain joins TRBV7-6 and TRBJ1-2; 7 positions match TRBD1. V dropped 5 bases and J dropped 3; count of bases not matched to a gene: 3. This CDR3 spans 13 amino acids. Looked up from germline, CDR1 is SGHVS and CDR2 is FNYEAQ. CDR3 residues: CASSPDRDYGYTF. CDR3 sequence (DNA): TGTGCCAGCAGCCCAGACAGGGACTATGGCTACACCTTC.

The count of this clone is one. This rearrangement joins TRBV5-1 to TRBJ1-2; 7 bases are shared with TRBD1. The germline gives CDR1 SGHRS, CDR2 YFSETQ. V shed 2 bases, J shed 4 bases, and the junction held 5 bases outside the gene matches. The CDR3 loop spans 14 amino acids. This CDR3 is CASSFTGTVYGYTF. In nucleotides, the CDR3 is TGCGCCAGCAGCTTTACCGGGACAGTCTATGGCTACACCTTC.

The chain carries TRBV30 and TRBJ2-5; 11 bases agree with TRBD2. The CDR3 spans 15 residues. Per the germline V gene, CDR1 is GTSNPN and CDR2 is SVGIG (reference sequence). The CDR3 reads CRSELAGGMGETQYF. The CDR3 DNA reads TGTCGGAGTGAGCTAGCGGGGGGAATGGGGGAGACCCAGTACTTC.

This clone was counted only a few times. V is TRBV5-6 and J is TRBJ1-5; 7 bases line up with TRBD1. This CDR3 has 16 residues. Germline V gene data show CDR1 as SGHDT and CDR2 as YYEEEE. V gave up 1 base and J gave up 5 bases; unmatched junction bases: 9. As DNA, the CDR3 is TGTGCCAGCAGCTTGTACCTTAGACAGGGTGATCAGCCCCAGCATTTT. Protein: CASSLYLRQGDQPQHF.

This chain links TRBV13 with TRBJ2-5; 8 bases are a match to TRBD1. This CDR3 comprises 16 residues. V gave up 5 bases and J gave up 5 bases; unmatched junction bases: 13. Germline V gives CDR1 PRHDT, CDR2 FYEKMQ (reference sequence). This CDR3 reads CASSRGIGQGWETQYF. In DNA, the CDR3 is TGTGCCAGCAGCCGAGGGATCGGACAGGGATGGGAGACCCAGTACTTC.

This chain joins TRBV19 and TRBJ1-1; D is ambiguous. The V gene's germline CDR1 is LNHDA and CDR2 SQIVND (reference sequence). Trimming stripped 5 bases from V and 4 bases from J, with 11 bases between. This CDR3 spans 13 amino acids. CDR3 protein: CASSPSTGTEAFF. For the CDR3, the DNA is TGTGCCAGTAGTCCCTCCACGGGCACTGAAGCTTTCTTT.

The genes are TRBV29-1 and TRBJ2-7; the match to TRBD1 covers 8 bases. The CDR3 consists of 13 residues. With 7 bases clipped from V and 3 bases from J, the junction kept 8 bases outside the gene matches. The germline CDR1 and CDR2 sequences are SQVTM and ANQGSEA. In DNA, the CDR3 is TGCAGCGCCTGGACAGGACAGGGCTACGAGCAGTACTTC. Translating it yields CSAWTGQGYEQYF.

This clone was seen more than once but under ten times. The V call is TRBV29-1, the J call TRBJ2-3; D gene ambiguous. Germline loops: CDR1 SQVTM, CDR2 ANQGSEA. V was pared by 3 bases and J by 5 bases, with 9 bases between. This CDR3 is built from 12 residues. The CDR3 region has the DNA TGCAGCGTTGATCCCCTAGGAGATACGCAGTATTTT. Translated: CSVDPLGDTQYF.

With regard to this clone: One junction end does not reproduce the germline sequence, and a read error may be involved. The chain uses TRBV7-9 and TRBJ2-7, with TRBD1 matching 8 bases. This CDR3 comprises 12 residues. CDR1 is SEHNR and CDR2 is FQNEAQ in the germline V gene (reference sequence). The CDR3 nucleotides are TGTGCCAGCAGCGCCGAAACAGGGGGGCGGAACTTC. It is translated as CASSAETGGRNF.

J is TRBJ2-5 and V is TRBV14; D unresolved. Germline V CDR1 and CDR2: SGHDN, FVKESK. The CDR3 runs 15 residues. The germline V and J ends were trimmed by 1 base and 5 bases, with 14 bases remaining between them. DNA for the CDR3: TGTGCCAGCAGCCAAGTGGGCGCCGGTTTCGAGACCCAGTACTTC. The encoded protein is CASSQVGAGFETQYF. Full variable domain (missing parts from reference TRBV14 and TRBJ2-5): EAGVTQFPSHSVIEKGQTVTLRCDPISGHDNLYWYRRVMGKEIKFLLHFVKESKQDESGMPNNRFLAERTGGTYSTLKVQPAELEDSGVYFCASSQVGAGFETQYFGPGTRLLVL.

This clone occurred a few times. This chain uses TRBV13 with TRBJ2-1; the match to TRBD2 covers 9 bases. CDR3 length: 17 amino acids. Per germline, CDR1 PRHDT and CDR2 FYEKMQ (reference sequence). Germline trimming cut 5 bases from V and 4 bases from J; bases unmatched to any gene: 12. The CDR3 region has the DNA TGTGCCAGCAGCAAGGGATCACTAGCGGGCGTGTACAATGAGCAGTTCTTC. As protein: CASSKGSLAGVYNEQFF.

CDR3 region: CASSSLGQSAYGYTF. For the CDR3, the DNA is TGTGCCAGCAGCTCCCTTGGACAGTCGGCCTATGGCTACACCTTC. The V call is TRBV7-9, the J call TRBJ1-2, with a weak D call TRBD1 (6 bases). Germline CDR1 SEHNR, CDR2 FQNEAQ (reference sequence). V was shortened by 4 bases and J by 4 bases, with 16 bases between the two germline ends. The length of the CDR3 is 15 residues. Supplemented by reference TRBV7-9 and TRBJ1-2, the full variable domain reads DTGVSQNPRHKITKRGQNVTFRCDPISEHNRLYWYRQTLGQGPEFLTYFQNEAQLEKSRLLSDRFSAERPKGSFSTLEIQRTEQGDSAMYLCASSSLGQSAYGYTFGSGTRLTVV.

This clone showed up just a few times. J is TRBJ2-7 and V is TRBV5-4; TRBD2 matches 7 bases. This CDR3 is 14 amino acids long. J gave up 6 bases and V 3 bases, and 9 bases lay outside the gene matches. The germline V gene encodes CDR1 SGHNT and CDR2 YYREEE (reference sequence). DNA for the CDR3: TGTGCCAGCAGCTCGCGGGAGCTCCTAGGCGAGCAGTACTTC. This encodes CASSSRELLGEQYF.